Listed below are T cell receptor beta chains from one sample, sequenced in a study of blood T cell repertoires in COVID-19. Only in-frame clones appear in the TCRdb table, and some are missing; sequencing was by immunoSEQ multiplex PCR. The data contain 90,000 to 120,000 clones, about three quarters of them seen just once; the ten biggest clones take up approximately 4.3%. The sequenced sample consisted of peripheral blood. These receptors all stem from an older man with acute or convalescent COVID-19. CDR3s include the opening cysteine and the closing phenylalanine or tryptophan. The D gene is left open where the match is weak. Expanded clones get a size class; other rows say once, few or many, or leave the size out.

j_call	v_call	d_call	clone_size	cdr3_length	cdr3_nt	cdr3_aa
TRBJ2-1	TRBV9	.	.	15	TGTGCCAGCAGCGTAGGACACAGCTCCTACAATGAGCAGTTCTTC	CASSVGHSSYNEQFF
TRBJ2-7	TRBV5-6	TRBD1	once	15	TGTGCCAGCAGCTCCGGGACAGGGAAATCCTACGAGCAGTACTTC	CASSSGTGKSYEQYF
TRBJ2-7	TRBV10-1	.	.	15	TGCGCCAGCAGTGAGGGTAGCGGTTACTCCTACGAGCAGTACTTC	CASSEGSGYSYEQYF
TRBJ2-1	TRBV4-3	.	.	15	TGCGCCAGCAGCCCCCGACAGGCAACCTACAATGAGCAGTTCTTC	CASSPRQATYNEQFF
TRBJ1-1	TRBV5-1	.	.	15	TGCGCCAGCAGCTTGGAGCGGGTCCCGAACACTGAAGCTTTCTTT	CASSLERVPNTEAFF
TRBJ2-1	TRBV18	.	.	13	TGTGCCAGCTCACAACTGCAAGTCAATGAGCAGTTCTTC	CASSQLQVNEQFF
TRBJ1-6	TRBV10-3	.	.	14	TGTGCCATCAGTGAGTCTCGGTTTAATTCACCCCTCCACTTT	CAISESRFNSPLHF
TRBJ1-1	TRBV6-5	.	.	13	TGTGCCACTAAGGGAGACATGAACACTGAAGCTTTCTTT	CATKGDMNTEAFF
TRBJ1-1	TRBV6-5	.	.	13	TGTGCCAGCTTAGAGGGGGTAAAGCCTGAAGCTTTCTTT	CASLEGVKPEAFF
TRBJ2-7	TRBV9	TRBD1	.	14	TGTGCCAGCAGCGCCCGGGACAGGGGATTCGAGCAGTACTTC	CASSARDRGFEQYF
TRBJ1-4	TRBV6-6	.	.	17	TGTGCCAGCAGTCCCACCACAGCAGGGCTGAGGAATGAAAAACTGTTTTTT	CASSPTTAGLRNEKLFF
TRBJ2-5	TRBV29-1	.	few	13	TGCAGCGTTGCAACAACGTACCAAGAGACCCAGTACTTC	CSVATTYQETQYF
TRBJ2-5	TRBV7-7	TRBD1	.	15	TGTGCCAGCAGCCCCGGGACAGGGGGGTGGGAGACCCAGTACTTC	CASSPGTGGWETQYF
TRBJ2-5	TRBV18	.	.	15	TGTGCCAGCTCACCCAACCAAGGACAGCAAGAGACCCAGTACTTC	CASSPNQGQQETQYF
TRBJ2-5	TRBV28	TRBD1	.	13	TGTGCCAGCAGTTTGGGACAGCTCAAGACCCAGTACTTC	CASSLGQLKTQYF
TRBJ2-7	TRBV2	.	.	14	TGTGCCAGCAGTGAATGGTACACCCCCTACGAGCAGTACTTC	CASSEWYTPYEQYF
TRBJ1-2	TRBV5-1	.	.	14	TGCGCCAGCAGCTTGACAGGGACGAACTATGGCTACACCTTC	CASSLTGTNYGYTF
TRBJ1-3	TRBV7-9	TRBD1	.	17	TGTGCCAGCAGCTTTGGACAGGCCTCTTTCTCTGGAAACACCATATATTTT	CASSFGQASFSGNTIYF
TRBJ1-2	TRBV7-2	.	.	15	TGTGCCAGCAGCTTAGGGGGGACACCAAGGGGTGGCTACACCTTC	CASSLGGTPRGGYTF
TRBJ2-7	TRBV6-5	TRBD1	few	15	TGTGCCAGCAGAGTCGGCCGGGACAGGGGAAGGGGGCAGTACTTC	CASRVGRDRGRGQYF
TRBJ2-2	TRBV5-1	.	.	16	TGCGCCAGCAGCTTGGAGAATCTGGGCGTCACCGGGGAGCTGTTTTTT	CASSLENLGVTGELFF
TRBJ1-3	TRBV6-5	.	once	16	TGTGCCAGCAGTTACAAGGGGTCCTCCGCTGGAAACACCATATATTTT	CASSYKGSSAGNTIYF